The present T cell receptor beta chain was sequenced within a study of blood T cell repertoires in COVID-19. The wider study: The analysed material was cDNA or gDNA that came from T cells, B-cell-depleted T cells, or PBMCs.

In the study's own analysis: Amplification with reference gene primers provided the estimates of nucleated cell counts. The method was immunoSEQ multiplex PCR; TCRdb's version includes in-frame clones alone and lacks a portion of them. The DNA gave D and trimming, while V, J and clone size come from that table. Of roughly 200,000 clones listed, approximately 89% are singletons. This clone was recorded once. The CDR3 is 17 amino acids. Germline loops: CDR1 LGHDT, CDR2 YNNKEL (reference sequence). After removal of 1 base from V and 3 bases from J, the junction contained 11 bases not matched to a gene. Donors were grouped by their self-reported clinical history.

The receptor was isolated from a middle-aged woman with acute COVID-19. The V gene is TRBV3-1 (or the pseudogene TRBV3-2), the J gene TRBJ1-1; 7 positions match TRBD1. Sequencing input: PBMCs or T cells enriched from blood (not recorded which). CDR3 amino acids: CASSQVEGAVRDTEAFF. In nucleotides, the CDR3 is TGTGCCAGCAGCCAAGTGGAGGGGGCGGTAAGGGACACTGAAGCTTTCTTT.